This T cell receptor (beta chain) was captured in a study of blood T cell repertoires in COVID-19. Original analysis: Cell counts per sample came from amplifying reference gene primers. The assay was immunoSEQ multiplex PCR, and TCRdb's table has in-frame clones only and misses some. The V and J calls and clone size were taken over from that table, and D and trimming were inferred from the DNA. Here the sample spans 450,000 to 500,000 clones, roughly 87% being singletons. As to this clone: The same CDR3 is also encoded by other DNA sequences in this sample.

The CDR3 loop spans 15 amino acids. V lost 0 bases and J lost 2, with 7 bases in between. Per the germline V gene, CDR1 is MNHEY and CDR2 is SVGAGI. This TCR derives from a woman in her late teens or twenties who had recovered from COVID-19. Specimen: PBMCs or T cells enriched from blood (not recorded which). The V gene is TRBV6-5, the J gene TRBJ1-4; no definite D call. CDR3 DNA sequence: TGTGCCAGCAGTTACTCGGAGGCGACTAATGAAAAACTGTTTTTT. The encoded protein is CASSYSEATNEKLFF.